The 20 T cell receptor beta chains below come from one sample, sequenced in a study of blood T cell repertoires in COVID-19. Sequenced by immunoSEQ multiplex PCR; TCRdb stores in-frame clones only, minus some. This table holds 150,000 or so clones, roughly 90% found once. Sequenced material: peripheral blood. The receptors come from a man in his fifties or sixties with COVID-19, enrolled during active disease.

The sample holds one count of this clone. V and J are TRBV5-1 and TRBJ2-7, with D possibly being TRBD2 (5 bases). The germline V gene encodes CDR1 SGHRS and CDR2 YFSETQ. CDR3 size: 13 residues. V lost 3 bases, J lost 0 bases, and 7 bases lay in between. The chain's CDR3 is CASSSRDSYEQYF. The CDR3 DNA is TGCGCCAGCAGCTCCCGGGACTCCTACGAGCAGTACTTC.

This chain links TRBV2 with TRBJ2-1, with a weak D call TRBD1 (5 bases). The germline V and J ends were trimmed by 6 bases and 4 bases, with 10 bases remaining between them. The V gene's germline CDR1 is SNHLY and CDR2 FYNNEI. The CDR3 loop spans 13 amino acids. CDR3 loop: CASRARAYNEQFF. The CDR3 bases are TGTGCCAGCAGAGCCAGGGCTTACAATGAGCAGTTCTTC.

This chain joins TRBV7-9 and TRBJ2-2; D is perhaps TRBD1 (5 bases). Germline loops: CDR1 SEHNR, CDR2 FQNEAQ (reference sequence). Trimming took 6 bases from V and 5 from J, leaving 10 bases between them. The CDR3 has 13 residues. CDR3 residues: CASRGDVTGELFF. The CDR3 region has the DNA TGTGCCAGCAGAGGGGATGTGACCGGGGAGCTGTTTTTT.

The V gene is TRBV19, the J gene TRBJ2-2; possibly TRBD2 for D (7 bases). V gave up 6 bases and J gave up 4 bases, with 30 bases separating them. The germline gives CDR1 LNHDA, CDR2 SQIVND (reference sequence). The CDR3 loop spans 20 amino acids. The chain's CDR3 is CASRKGGGRSHTMSTGELFF. CDR3 in DNA: TGTGCCAGTAGGAAAGGCGGGGGCAGGAGCCATACGATGAGCACCGGGGAGCTGTTTTTT.

This chain connects TRBV7-3 to TRBJ2-7, with 7 bases identical to TRBD2. The CDR3 runs to 16 residues. V lost 3 bases, J lost 3 bases, and 11 bases stayed unmatched. Germline values: CDR1 SGHTA, CDR2 FQGTGA. The CDR3 protein is CASSFTTSGEGYEQYF. The CDR3 DNA reads as TGTGCCAGCAGCTTTACCACTTCTGGGGAGGGCTACGAGCAGTACTTC.

A few counts support this clone. The V gene is TRBV18, the J gene TRBJ2-2; 8 bases fit TRBD1. V lost 4 bases and J lost 1; bases outside the gene matches: 2. This CDR3 region has 15 residues. The germline V gene encodes CDR1 KGHSH and CDR2 LQKENI. The CDR3: CASSQGTGNTGELFF. The CDR3, as DNA: TGTGCCAGCTCACAAGGGACAGGGAACACCGGGGAGCTGTTTTTT.

Concerning this clone: A junction end diverges from the germline sequence, so it may reflect a read error. V and J are TRBV9 and TRBJ1-3, with unresolved D. CDR1 and CDR2 (germline): SGDLS, YYNGEE. The CDR3 has 13 residues. In DNA, the CDR3 is TGTGCCAGCAGCGTAGAATCCAGTAACACCATTTATTTT. Its translation is CASSVESSNTIYF.

The chain uses TRBV28 and TRBJ1-2; tentatively, D is TRBD1 (6 bases). CDR1 and CDR2 (germline): MDHEN, SYDVKM. Trimming left V 5 bases short and J 1 base short, with 8 bases between. This CDR3 is 13 amino acids long. The CDR3 loop reads CASSRQVNYGYTF. The CDR3 coding sequence is TGTGCCAGCAGTCGACAGGTTAACTATGGCTACACCTTC.

The chain links TRBV6-1 to TRBJ2-5; no definite D call. V shed 0 bases and J shed 2 bases, with 7 bases lying between them. This CDR3 has 14 amino acids. Germline V gene data show CDR1 as MNHNS and CDR2 as SASEGT. The CDR3 loop is CASSEAQIQETQYF. CDR3 nucleotides: TGTGCCAGCAGTGAAGCGCAGATTCAAGAGACCCAGTACTTC.

The V and J genes are TRBV3-1 (or the pseudogene TRBV3-2) and TRBJ2-3; no reliable D call. The germline V gene encodes CDR1 LGHDT and CDR2 YNNKEL (reference sequence). This CDR3 contains 12 residues. V dropped 3 bases and J dropped 6 bases, with 7 bases sitting between them. DNA for the CDR3: TGTGCCAGCAGCCATCATCGGGATACGCAGTATTTT. Translating gives CASSHHRDTQYF.

The chain is built from TRBV19 and TRBJ1-2; maybe TRBD1 (6 bases). In germline, CDR1 is LNHDA, CDR2 SQIVND (reference sequence). This CDR3 region has 14 residues. With 7 bases removed from V and 4 bases from J, the gap between germline ends came to 16 bases. The CDR3 nucleotides are TGTGCCAGTAACACGGACAGACACCTCTATGGCTACACCTTC. This encodes CASNTDRHLYGYTF. Drawing the rest from reference TRBV19 and TRBJ1-2, the complete variable domain is DGGITQSPKYLFRKEGQNVTLSCEQNLNHDAMYWYRQDPGQGLRLIYYSQIVNDFQKGDIAEGYSVSREKKESFPLTVTSAQKNPTAFYLCASNTDRHLYGYTFGSGTRLTVV.

As DNA, the CDR3 is TGTGCCAGCTGCCGACAGGGTTTGAACACTGAAGCTTTCTTT. It yields the protein CASCRQGLNTEAFF. The chain is built from TRBV6-5 and TRBJ1-1; the match to TRBD1 covers 7 bases. The CDR3 runs to 14 residues. Germline V gene sequence: CDR1 MNHEY, CDR2 SVGAGI. V lost 8 bases to trimming and J lost 0 bases; unmatched junction nucleotides: 6.

The chain has TRBV7-2 and TRBJ1-2; D possibly corresponds to TRBD1 (5 bases). V was cut by 5 bases and J by 4 bases, with 17 bases left in between. Looked up from germline, CDR1 is SGHTA and CDR2 is FQGNSA. This CDR3 spans 15 amino acids. In nucleotides, the CDR3 is TGTGCCAGCAGCCTTAATCCCGACAGCCCCTATGGCTACACCTTC. This sequence encodes CASSLNPDSPYGYTF.

About this clone itself: A read error may account for a junction end that differs from germline. Other DNA sequences in the same sample also yield this CDR3. The gene calls are TRBV19 and TRBJ1-4; D is uncertain. The length of the CDR3 is 14 residues. Germline-derived CDR1 and CDR2 are LNHDA and SQIVND (reference sequence). This chain's CDR3 is CASKIPGTNEKLFF. The CDR3, as DNA: TGTGCCAGTAAGATTCCGGGAACTAACGAAAAACTGTTTTTT. The full variable domain, with the rest looked up from reference TRBV19 and TRBJ1-4, is DGGITQSPKYLFRKEGQNVTLSCEQNLNHDAMYWYRQDPGQGLRLIYYSQIVNDFQKGDIAEGYSVSREKKESFPLTVTSAQKNPTAFYLCASKIPGTNEKLFFGSGTQLSVL.

The V gene is TRBV12-2, the J gene TRBJ2-1; no check of the table's D call, TRBD2, against the DNA was made. TRBV12-2 is described as a pseudogene. CDR3 length: 15 amino acids. CDR3 loop: CASRGSGGAFHEQFF. The CDR3 nucleotides are TGTGCAAGTCGCGGAAGCGGGGGGGCCTTCCATGAGCAGTTCTTC.

The chain recombines TRBV9 with TRBJ1-1; unclear D gene. The CDR3 contains 12 residues. V was pared by 4 bases and J by 9 bases, with 13 bases between. The germline CDR1 and CDR2 sequences are SGDLS and YYNGEE. The CDR3: CASSPFPGKAFF. CDR3 coding DNA: TGTGCCAGCAGCCCCTTCCCCGGGAAAGCTTTCTTT.

The J gene is TRBJ1-2, the V gene TRBV19; 9 nucleotides align to TRBD1. V shed 8 bases, J shed 8 bases, and the junction held 15 bases outside the gene matches. The length of the CDR3 is 15 residues. Germline V lookup: CDR1 LNHDA, CDR2 SQIVND (reference sequence). For the CDR3, the DNA is TGTGCCAGTGCGGACAGGGGCGAACGGGTTGGCGGCTACACCTTC. It specifies CASADRGERVGGYTF.

The genes are TRBV7-6 and TRBJ1-2; 8 bases match TRBD1. Germline V gene sequence: CDR1 SGHVS, CDR2 FNYEAQ. The CDR3 has 15 residues. J was trimmed by 6 bases and V by 0 bases; bases with no gene match: 6. CDR3 region: CASSLAAGGKNGYTF. CDR3 sequence (DNA): TGTGCCAGCAGCTTAGCGGCAGGGGGCAAAAATGGCTACACCTTC.

This chain links TRBV5-1 with TRBJ1-1; 7 bases agree with TRBD1. J was trimmed by 0 bases and V by 5 bases; bases with no gene match: 13. CDR1 and CDR2 (germline): SGHRS, YFSETQ. CDR3 length: 17 amino acids. The chain's CDR3 is CASSLDRELKMNTEAFF. In nucleotides, the CDR3 is TGCGCCAGCAGTCTCGACAGGGAGCTTAAGATGAACACTGAAGCTTTCTTT.

This clone showed up just once. The chain recombines TRBV4-1 with TRBJ2-2, with a tentative D call TRBD2 (7 bases). CDR1 and CDR2 from the germline V gene are MGHRA and YSYEKL. The CDR3 has 16 residues. V was cut by 3 bases and J by 3 bases, with 14 bases left in between. CDR3 in DNA: TGCGCCAGCAGCCATACGGGGGGCGCGGACACCGGGGAGCTGTTTTTT. The encoded protein is CASSHTGGADTGELFF.